The 6 T cell receptor beta chains given below trace back to one sample, sequenced in a study of Ad26.COV2.S vaccination and SARS-CoV-2 variants. Documented treatment: roughly 18 received Ad26.COV2.S at low or high dose, single or two shots; 5 received placebo; per-sample allocation not given. Sampling was done on day 63 after the first vaccine or placebo injection. Method: immunoSEQ multiplex PCR; TCRdb's copy keeps in-frame clones and lacks some. The profile shows about 440,000 clones, 90% of them singletons. Material: peripheral blood, obtained in a trial of Ad26.COV2.S vaccine versus placebo. These receptors originate from a person between 18 and 65 years old who received the Ad26.COV2.S COVID-19 vaccine or a placebo.

The chain is built from TRBV6-5 and TRBJ1-2, with TRBD1 as a possible D gene (6 bases). The CDR3 runs to 13 residues. The V gene lost 6 bases and the J gene lost 2 bases, with 10 bases spanning the gap. Germline assignment: CDR1 MNHEY and CDR2 SVGAGI. The CDR3 loop is CASRKTGNYGYTF. CDR3 bases: TGTGCCAGCAGGAAAACAGGGAACTATGGCTACACCTTC.

The chain links TRBV13 to TRBJ2-5; the D gene is possibly TRBD2 (6 bases). The CDR3 spans 11 residues. Trimming took 5 bases from V and 5 from J, leaving 6 bases between them. The V gene's germline CDR1 is PRHDT and CDR2 FYEKMQ (reference sequence). In DNA form, the CDR3 reads TGTGCCAGCAGCGGAGGGGAGACCCAGTACTTC. As protein: CASSGGETQYF.

Only a few counts were recorded for this clone. The chain is built from TRBV3-1 (or the pseudogene TRBV3-2) and TRBJ2-7; D gene ambiguous. The CDR3 extends over 11 amino acids. Trimming stripped 5 bases from V and 1 base from J, with 3 bases between. The germline V gene encodes CDR1 LGHDT and CDR2 YNNKEL (reference sequence). The CDR3 region is CASSRSYEQYF. CDR3 bases: TGTGCCAGCAGCAGGTCCTACGAGCAGTACTTC.

The chain combines TRBV7-9 with TRBJ1-5; no reliable D call. With 1 base removed from V and 2 bases from J, the gap between germline ends came to 9 bases. In germline, CDR1 is SEHNR, CDR2 FQNEAQ (reference sequence). The CDR3 sequence is 15 residues long. This chain's CDR3 is CASSLGRGGNQPQHF. CDR3 DNA sequence: TGTGCCAGCAGCTTAGGGCGGGGAGGCAATCAGCCCCAGCATTTT. The whole variable domain, filled in from reference TRBV7-9 and TRBJ1-5, reads DTGVSQNPRHKITKRGQNVTFRCDPISEHNRLYWYRQTLGQGPEFLTYFQNEAQLEKSRLLSDRFSAERPKGSFSTLEIQRTEQGDSAMYLCASSLGRGGNQPQHFGDGTRLSIL.

This sequence joins TRBV28 and TRBJ2-3, with D perhaps TRBD1 (6 bases). Per germline, CDR1 MDHEN and CDR2 SYDVKM. Trimming pared 0 bases from V and 2 bases from J, leaving 15 bases between. The CDR3 extends over 17 amino acids. In DNA form, the CDR3 reads TGTGCCAGCAGTTTATGGGGGCCGGGACACATCACAGATACGCAGTATTTT. Residues: CASSLWGPGHITDTQYF.

The CDR3 sequence is CASSEVGTSLHDEQFF. CDR3 DNA: TGCGCCAGCAGTGAAGTTGGGACTTCTCTGCACGATGAGCAGTTCTTC. The rearrangement joins TRBV10-1 to TRBJ2-1; D might be TRBD2 (6 bases). The CDR3 is 16 amino acids. V lost 3 bases and J lost 8, with 20 bases in between. Germline V CDR1 and CDR2: WNHNN, SYGVQD (reference sequence).